What follows are 32 T cell receptor beta chains derived from one specimen sequenced in a study of response to subunit inactivated influenza vaccine. Each CDR3 protein is one row after TCRdb ran MiXCR on the RT-PCR reads. The sample consists of under 550,000 distinct CDR3 sequences, 6% to 9% of them appearing once. The specimen comprised PBMCs from blood, sampled less than 30 months after vaccination. The source is a man between 50 and 70 years old who received an inactivated influenza vaccine.

The chain joins TRBV5-1 to TRBJ2-3, with TRBD2 identical over 13 bases. The germline CDR1 and CDR2 sequences are SGHRS and YFSETQ. J was trimmed by 8 bases and V by 0 bases; bases with no gene match: 6. This CDR3 is 16 amino acids long. The CDR3 protein is CASSLELAGGPGTQYF. CDR3 DNA sequence: TGCGCCAGCAGCTTGGAACTAGCGGGGGGGCCAGGTACGCAGTATTTT.

Points on this clonotype: The germline gene is not matched at one end of the junction; a read error may be the cause. The chain recombines TRBV14 with TRBJ2-3, with 7 bases identical to TRBD2. Per the germline V gene, CDR1 is SGHDN and CDR2 is FVKESK. The CDR3 is made up of 16 amino acids. This chain's CDR3 is CPSSQDPGTTTDTQYF. The CDR3 DNA reads TGTCCCAGCAGCCAAGACCCCGGGACTACCACAGATACGCAGTATTTT.

V is TRBV29-1 and J is TRBJ2-1; 8 positions agree with TRBD2. Trimming at V came to 6 bases and at J to 8 bases, leaving 12 bases not matched to a gene. CDR1 SQVTM and CDR2 ANQGSEA come from the germline V gene. This CDR3 is 14 amino acids long. CDR3 loop: CSVTSGGRADEQFF. CDR3 coding DNA: TGCAGCGTCACCTCGGGGGGGCGGGCAGATGAGCAGTTCTTC.

This clonotype has just a few counts. The V and J genes are TRBV9 and TRBJ2-1, with D maybe TRBD1 (5 bases). The germline V and J ends were trimmed by 3 bases and 7 bases, with 20 bases remaining between them. The CDR3 consists of 16 residues. Germline V gene sequence: CDR1 SGDLS, CDR2 YYNGEE. The CDR3 coding sequence is TGTGCCAGCAGCGGAGGTCCTCCAAGGGGAACGAATGAGCAGTTCTTC. It translates to CASSGGPPRGTNEQFF.

This clonotype appeared a few times. The gene calls are TRBV30 and TRBJ2-1; TRBD2 agrees at 10 bases. Trimming took 7 bases from V and 6 from J; bases not matched to a gene: 15. Germline CDR1 reads GTSNPN; CDR2 reads SVGIG (reference sequence). The CDR3 is 16 amino acids. The chain's CDR3 is CAYRAGGSNLGNEQFF. Written as DNA, the CDR3 is TGTGCCTACCGAGCGGGAGGGAGTAATTTGGGCAATGAGCAGTTCTTC.

This clonotype was seen more than once but under ten times. The rearrangement joins TRBV20-1 to TRBJ1-2; possible D gene TRBD1, 6 bases. CDR3 size: 11 residues. V was trimmed by 2 bases and J by 7 bases, leaving 8 bases between them. Germline-derived CDR1 and CDR2 are DFQATT and SNEGSKA (reference sequence). CDR3 sequence (DNA): TGCAGTGCTAGACCGGACAGTGGCTACACCTTC. It is translated as CSARPDSGYTF.

This clonotype was picked up many times. This rearrangement joins TRBV12-3 or TRBV12-4 to TRBJ2-2; D unclear. Trimming left V 0 bases short and J 6 bases short, with 5 bases between. This CDR3 has 13 amino acids. The DNA of the CDR3 is TGTGCCAGCAGTTTAGCGAGAGCCGGGGAGCTGTTTTTT. Its protein product is CASSLARAGELFF.

This clonotype came up a few times. The J gene is TRBJ1-5, the V gene TRBV12-3 or TRBV12-4; 7 positions agree with TRBD1. V lost 3 bases and J lost 4; bases outside the gene matches: 3. The CDR3 runs 14 residues. The CDR3 reads CASSFIRGNQPQHF. In DNA form, the CDR3 reads TGTGCCAGCAGTTTTATCAGGGGGAATCAGCCCCAGCATTTT.

This clonotype appeared many times. CDR3 DNA: TGTGCCAGCAGCCCCACTACAGATACGCAGTATTTT. Encoded protein: CASSPTTDTQYF. This chain connects TRBV7-9 to TRBJ2-3, with D unresolved. Germline CDR1 is SEHNR and CDR2 is FQNEAQ (reference sequence). With 5 bases removed from V and 3 bases from J, the gap between germline ends came to 6 bases. The CDR3 sequence is 12 residues long.

This clonotype was seen a few times. This chain joins TRBV5-1 and TRBJ1-1; TRBD1 agrees at 8 bases. V was pared by 3 bases and J by 7 bases, with 8 bases of the junction left unmatched. The CDR3 runs 14 residues. Germline V gives CDR1 SGHRS, CDR2 YFSETQ. The CDR3 sequence: CASSSGTGGREAFF. The CDR3, as DNA: TGCGCCAGCAGCTCCGGGACAGGCGGTCGTGAAGCTTTCTTT.

There are many counts of this clonotype. J is TRBJ2-3 and V is TRBV4-1; D may be TRBD1 (7 bases). Trimming took off 4 bases at V and 5 bases at J, with 19 bases between the two ends. Germline V CDR1 and CDR2: MGHRA, YSYEKL. This CDR3 comprises 16 residues. Here the CDR3 reads CASSPGGAGYGDTQYF. The DNA for the CDR3 is TGCGCCAGCAGCCCAGGGGGTGCGGGATACGGAGATACGCAGTATTTT.

This clonotype was observed a few times. J is TRBJ1-1 and V is TRBV28; the D is unclear. V lost 4 bases, J lost 0 bases, and 12 bases lay in between. From germline, CDR1 is MDHEN and CDR2 SYDVKM. The CDR3 covers 15 residues. In DNA, the CDR3 is TGTGCCAGCAGTTCGTCCCGGGCCATGAACACTGAAGCTTTCTTT. It codes for CASSSSRAMNTEAFF.

This clonotype was observed at least ten times. Here the CDR3 DNA reads TGTGCCAGCAGCCGGACAGGGGGCCAAGATACGCAGTATTTT. Translation: CASSRTGGQDTQYF. The V call is TRBV3-1, the J call TRBJ2-3; 11 bases match TRBD1. The ends lost 4 bases at V and 5 bases at J; junction bases unmatched: 2. CDR3 length: 14 residues. The V gene's germline CDR1 is LGHDT and CDR2 YNNKEL (reference sequence).

On this clonotype: The junction differs from germline at one of its ends, possibly a read error. The rearrangement uses TRBV3-1 and TRBJ2-1; 8 positions match TRBD2. The germline CDR1 and CDR2 sequences are LGHDT and YNNKEL (reference sequence). The CDR3 loop spans 16 amino acids. The CDR3 reads CASSQGRVAGYNEQFF. The CDR3 DNA reads as TGTGCCAGCAGTCAAGGGCGGGTAGCGGGGTACAATGAGCAGTTCTTC.

The rearrangement links TRBV4-3 to TRBJ1-2; 8 bases are a match to TRBD1. The CDR3 totals 15 residues. CDR1 and CDR2 (germline): LGHNA, YSLEER. Trimming at V came to 2 bases and at J to 4 bases, leaving 6 bases not matched to a gene. Here the CDR3 reads CASSQRTGLAYGYTF. CDR3 coding DNA: TGCGCCAGCAGCCAAAGGACAGGGCTGGCCTATGGCTACACCTTC.

This clonotype came up many times. The rearrangement links TRBV29-1 to TRBJ2-2, with D possibly TRBD2 on 6 matching bases. The CDR3 has 13 residues. Germline CDR1 and CDR2: SQVTM and ANQGSEA. The ends were cut back, 2 bases at V and 5 bases at J, with 9 bases in the middle. The CDR3, as DNA: TGCAGCGTTGAACGGGACTCAACCGGGGAGCTGTTTTTT. Amino acid sequence: CSVERDSTGELFF.

This clonotype has at least ten counts. V usage is TRBV6-6 and J usage is TRBJ2-1; perhaps TRBD2 as D (6 bases). The length of the CDR3 is 11 residues. CDR1 and CDR2 from the germline V gene are MNHNY and SVGAGI (reference sequence). V lost 5 bases, J lost 9 bases, and 8 bases lay in between. CDR3 protein: CASSTGLEQFF. CDR3 nucleotide sequence: TGTGCCAGCAGTACGGGACTTGAGCAGTTCTTC.

Only a few counts were recorded for this clonotype. The chain links TRBV3-1 to TRBJ2-4, with 9 nucleotides matching TRBD1. CDR1 is LGHDT, CDR2 YNNKEL, per germline (reference sequence). The CDR3 has 16 residues. V shed 4 bases, J shed 6 bases, and the junction held 10 bases outside the gene matches. DNA for the CDR3: TGTGCCAGCAGCCTCCGGACAGGGGTTTTTGGAAACATTCAGTACTTC. Its translation: CASSLRTGVFGNIQYF.

The chain joins TRBV20-1 to TRBJ1-5, with 7 nucleotides matching TRBD1. Germline-derived CDR1 and CDR2 are DFQATT and SNEGSKA (reference sequence). The junction had 10 bases not matched to a gene; V was cut back by 5 bases and J by 0 bases. This CDR3 comprises 16 residues. CDR3 DNA sequence: TGCAGTGCTGGCAGGGGGGGCTTTGATAGCAATCAGCCCCAGCATTTT. Translating gives CSAGRGGFDSNQPQHF.

The rearrangement uses TRBV29-1 and TRBJ2-1; the match to TRBD1 covers 7 bases. The CDR3 length is 13 residues. V lost 3 bases and J lost 7; bases outside the gene matches: 6. CDR1 is SQVTM and CDR2 is ANQGSEA in the germline V gene. The CDR3, as DNA: TGCAGCGTTGAGGACAGGTGGGCGAATGAGCAGTTCTTC. Amino acids: CSVEDRWANEQFF.

This clonotype was picked up many times. The V and J genes are TRBV5-1 and TRBJ2-1, with 8 bases aligning to TRBD2. V lost 4 bases and J lost 6; bases outside the gene matches: 12. Germline assignment: CDR1 SGHRS and CDR2 YFSETQ. The CDR3 sequence is 16 residues long. In DNA, the CDR3 is TGCGCCAGCAGCACTGTAAGCGGGAGTGGGGCCAATGAGCAGTTCTTC. This encodes CASSTVSGSGANEQFF.

This clonotype was seen repeatedly, ten times or more. The chain couples TRBV7-9 to TRBJ1-1; weak D call: TRBD1 (5 bases). Germline lookup yields CDR1 SEHNR and CDR2 FQNEAQ (reference sequence). This CDR3 is built from 15 residues. Trimming removed 6 bases at V and 0 bases at J, with 14 bases between. The CDR3 here is CASSPKTAMNTEAFF. DNA of the CDR3: TGTGCCAGCAGTCCGAAGACAGCCATGAACACTGAAGCTTTCTTT.

This clonotype has more than one count but fewer than ten. The chain combines TRBV20-1 with TRBJ1-3; TRBD1 might be the D (6 bases). Between the trimmed V and J ends, which lost 4 bases and 1 base, there was a span of 17 bases. Germline V gene lookup returns CDR1 DFQATT and CDR2 SNEGSKA (reference sequence). This CDR3 spans 16 amino acids. CDR3 coding DNA: TGCAGTGCTATGCTTTGGGGGGCAGAGTCTGGAAACACCATATATTTT. It is translated as CSAMLWGAESGNTIYF.

This clonotype was counted ten times or more. The gene calls are TRBV25-1 and TRBJ2-5, with 11 nucleotides matching TRBD2. Unmatched junction bases numbered 3, after V lost 7 bases and J lost 2 bases. Germline CDR1 and CDR2: MGHDK and SYGVNS. This CDR3 spans 14 amino acids. CDR3 amino acids: CASMGTSGQETQYF. The CDR3 DNA reads TGTGCCAGCATGGGGACTAGCGGACAAGAGACCCAGTACTTC.

The J gene is TRBJ2-7, the V gene TRBV6-1; D ambiguous. This CDR3 spans 14 amino acids. The V end was cut by 3 bases, the J end by 3 bases, with 12 bases between. Germline V lookup: CDR1 MNHNS, CDR2 SASEGT. The CDR3 region is CASSEGNLVYEQYF. In DNA form, the CDR3 reads TGTGCCAGCAGTGAGGGCAATTTAGTCTACGAGCAGTACTTC.

This clonotype was counted ten times or more. The chain has TRBV12-3 or TRBV12-4 and TRBJ2-1; tentative D call: TRBD2 (6 bases). Trimming removed 1 base from V and 0 bases from J, with 28 bases in between. The CDR3 is made up of 22 amino acids. Here the CDR3 DNA reads TGTGCCAGCAGTTTAGGATTTTCAGGAGGGAGTGAATCCGCTCTCTCCTACAATGAGCAGTTCTTC. Amino acids: CASSLGFSGGSESALSYNEQFF.

This clonotype was seen a handful of times. The V call is TRBV20-1, the J call TRBJ1-5; D is uncertain. This CDR3 contains 14 residues. V lost 6 bases, J lost 5 bases, and 17 bases lay in between. Germline CDR1 reads DFQATT; CDR2 reads SNEGSKA (reference sequence). The CDR3 nucleotides are TGCAGTGCGCCGAGCCGAATCATAGATCAGCCCCAGCATTTT. Translated: CSAPSRIIDQPQHF.

This clonotype showed up many times. The V gene is TRBV12-3 or TRBV12-4, the J gene TRBJ2-1; TRBD2 agrees at 12 bases. With V trimmed by 3 bases and J by 8 bases, 5 bases remained unmatched. The CDR3 extends over 15 amino acids. CDR3 region: CASSFRTSGTHEQFF. The CDR3 coding sequence is TGTGCCAGCAGTTTTCGGACTAGCGGGACCCATGAGCAGTTCTTC.

The chain links TRBV20-1 to TRBJ2-7; TRBD1 matches 8 bases. Germline assignment: CDR1 DFQATT and CDR2 SNEGSKA (reference sequence). There are 14 residues in the CDR3. The V and J ends lost 6 bases and 2 bases, in that order; junction bases with no gene match: 9. Written as DNA, the CDR3 is TGCAGTGCCCCCGACAGGGGTCTTACCTACGAGCAGTACTTC. Its protein is CSAPDRGLTYEQYF.

The genes are TRBV7-9 and TRBJ2-1; D is unresolved. Germline V CDR1 and CDR2: SEHNR, FQNEAQ (reference sequence). CDR3 length: 15 amino acids. V lost 5 bases and J lost 6, with 17 bases in between. The CDR3 nucleotides are TGTGCCAGCAGCACAGTTTCCGGGCACCCCAATGAGCAGTTCTTC. It translates to CASSTVSGHPNEQFF. The whole variable domain, filled in from reference TRBV7-9 and TRBJ2-1, reads DTGVSQNPRHKITKRGQNVTFRCDPISEHNRLYWYRQTLGQGPEFLTYFQNEAQLEKSRLLSDRFSAERPKGSFSTLEIQRTEQGDSAMYLCASSTVSGHPNEQFFGPGTRLTVL.

This clonotype was picked up a small number of times. The rearrangement joins TRBV12-3 or TRBV12-4 to TRBJ2-2, with a weak D call TRBD2 (5 bases). CDR3 length: 14 residues. V was cut by 5 bases and J by 1 base, with 8 bases left in between. CDR3: CASSGRENTGELFF. CDR3 nucleotide sequence: TGTGCCAGCAGTGGCCGGGAGAACACCGGGGAGCTGTTTTTT.

The genes are TRBV30 and TRBJ2-7; 10 nucleotides agree with TRBD1. The J segment lost 9 bases and the V segment lost 1 base, leaving 9 bases of the junction unmatched. The CDR3 extends over 14 amino acids. Per germline, CDR1 GTSNPN and CDR2 SVGIG (reference sequence). The CDR3 coding sequence is TGTGCCTGGAGTGCCGGGACAGGGGACGAGAGGCAGTACTTC. Translated: CAWSAGTGDERQYF.